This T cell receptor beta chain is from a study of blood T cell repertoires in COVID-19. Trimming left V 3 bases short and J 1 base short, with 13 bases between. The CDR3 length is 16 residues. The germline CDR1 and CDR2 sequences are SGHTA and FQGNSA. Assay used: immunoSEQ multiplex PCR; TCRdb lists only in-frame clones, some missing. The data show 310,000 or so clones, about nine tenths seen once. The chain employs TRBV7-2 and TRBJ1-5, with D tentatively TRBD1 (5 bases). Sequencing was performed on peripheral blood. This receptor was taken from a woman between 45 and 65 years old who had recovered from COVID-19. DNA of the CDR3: TGTGCCAGCAGCTTTTCCGCAGGGAAGAGCAATCAGCCCCAGCATTTT. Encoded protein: CASSFSAGKSNQPQHF.